The rows below give T cell receptor beta chains drawn from one sample of a study of cytomegalovirus exposure and HLA in healthy donors. Sequencing used immunoSEQ multiplex PCR; TCRdb keeps in-frame clones, though not all of them. Its table records some 120,000 clones. Sequencing was carried out using PBMCs. The receptor set was obtained from a young man in good health and CMV-seronegative. The CDR3 runs from the conserved cysteine through the conserved F or W. The D gene is left open where the match is weak.

15,TRBV11-3,-,TRBJ1-1,CASSPRGGSTTEAFF,TGTGCCAGCAGCCCCCGGGGAGGTAGTACCACTGAAGCTTTCTTT
12,TRBV6-5,TRBD1,TRBJ2-7,CASSQTGAQQYF,TGTGCCAGCAGCCAGACAGGGGCGCAGCAGTACTTC
12,TRBV29-1,-,TRBJ2-1,CSATLAYNEQFF,TGCAGCGCCACCTTAGCTTACAATGAGCAGTTCTTC
15,TRBV28,TRBD1,TRBJ2-7,CASSTDRDRAYEQYF,TGTGCCAGCAGTACGGACCGGGACAGGGCCTACGAGCAGTACTTC
14,TRBV27,-,TRBJ1-5,CASSITGQDQPQHF,TGTGCCAGCAGTATTACAGGGCAGGATCAGCCCCAGCATTTT
15,TRBV19,TRBD2,TRBJ2-1,CASTRPAGAYNEQFF,TGTGCCAGTACCCGGCCAGCGGGGGCCTACAATGAGCAGTTCTTC
15,TRBV9,-,TRBJ1-1,CASSISTVLNTEAFF,TGTGCCAGCAGCATCTCGACAGTGCTGAACACTGAAGCTTTCTTT
13,TRBV6-1,TRBD1,TRBJ1-2,CASLAWAGGGYTF,TGTGCCAGCCTCGCTTGGGCAGGGGGTGGCTACACCTTC
15,TRBV14,-,TRBJ1-1,CASSQERSAGTEAFF,TGTGCCAGCAGCCAAGAACGATCGGCGGGCACTGAAGCTTTCTTT
14,TRBV7-9,-,TRBJ2-7,CASSARDSPYEQYF,TGTGCCAGCAGCGCCCGGGACTCCCCCTACGAGCAGTACTTC
14,TRBV2,-,TRBJ2-3,CASREDRWADTQYF,TGTGCCAGCAGGGAGGACAGATGGGCAGATACGCAGTATTTT
14,TRBV9,-,TRBJ2-2,CASSPLTNTGELFF,TGTGCCAGCAGTCCGTTAACGAACACCGGGGAGCTGTTTTTT
12,TRBV6-1,-,TRBJ1-1,CAGGDLGTEAFF,TGTGCCGGAGGGGATTTGGGGACTGAAGCTTTCTTT
16,TRBV30,TRBD1,TRBJ1-5,CAWSVQGGASNQPQHF,TGTGCCTGGAGTGTACAGGGGGGCGCGAGCAATCAGCCCCAGCATTTT
12,TRBV5-6,TRBD1,TRBJ1-1,CASSVRTGEAFF,TGTGCCAGCAGCGTCCGGACAGGAGAAGCTTTCTTT
15,TRBV27,TRBD1,TRBJ1-5,CASSPRDRGNQPQHF,TGTGCCAGCTCCCCCCGGGACAGGGGCAATCAGCCCCAGCATTTT
17,TRBV18,-,TRBJ2-1,CASSPPGSGPGIDEQFF,TGTGCCAGCTCACCACCGGGGTCCGGCCCAGGGATCGATGAGCAGTTCTTC